These 30 T cell receptor beta chains came from one sample sequenced in a study of blood T cell repertoires in COVID-19. Generated by immunoSEQ multiplex PCR, the TCRdb table keeps only in-frame clones and is missing some. Of 210,000 or so clones in the sample, over 75% were seen once. The material sequenced was peripheral blood. The source of these receptors is a woman of 80 years or more with active or convalescent COVID-19.

V gene TRBV4-2 combines with J gene TRBJ1-2, with D perhaps matching TRBD1 (6 bases). CDR1 is LGHNA, CDR2 YNFKEQ, per germline. The CDR3 contains 13 residues. The V and J ends lost 4 bases and 7 bases respectively, with 13 bases between them. The DNA for the CDR3 is TGTGCCAGCAGCCCACCTGGGACAAGTGGCTACACCTTC. As protein: CASSPPGTSGYTF.

This clone was counted a few times. The chain uses TRBV4-1 and TRBJ1-4; 9 bases agree with TRBD1. V gave up 0 bases and J gave up 6 bases; unmatched junction bases: 5. CDR1 MGHRA and CDR2 YSYEKL come from the germline V gene. The CDR3 runs 16 residues. The CDR3 bases are TGCGCCAGCAGCCAAGAATATAGGGACAGGGATGAAAAACTGTTTTTT. Its translation: CASSQEYRDRDEKLFF.

The V and J genes are TRBV5-4 and TRBJ2-7, with TRBD1 as a possible D gene (6 bases). The CDR3 contains 13 residues. V was cut by 0 bases and J by 4 bases, with 8 bases left in between. Germline V lookup: CDR1 SGHNT, CDR2 YYREEE (reference sequence). The CDR3 DNA reads as TGTGCCAGCAGCTTGGAACAGGGTTACGAGCAGTACTTC. It yields the protein CASSLEQGYEQYF. Full variable domain (missing parts from reference TRBV5-4 and TRBJ2-7): ETGVTQSPTHLIKTRGQQVTLRCSSQSGHNTVSWYQQALGQGPQFIFQYYREEENGRGNFPPRFSGLQFPNYSSELNVNALELDDSALYLCASSLEQGYEQYFGPGTRLTVT.

The table lists this clone with a few counts. This rearrangement joins TRBV29-1 to TRBJ2-3; the D gene is possibly TRBD1 (6 bases). Germline CDR1 SQVTM, CDR2 ANQGSEA. The CDR3 has 16 residues. Trimming removed 4 bases from V and 4 bases from J, with 21 bases in between. CDR3 in DNA: TGCAGCGTTGCGACAGGAGAAAGATTGGTCGCAGATACGCAGTATTTT. Protein product: CSVATGERLVADTQYF.

The chain uses TRBV30 and TRBJ1-3; maybe TRBD1 (5 bases). Germline CDR1 reads GTSNPN; CDR2 reads SVGIG (reference sequence). This CDR3 spans 14 amino acids. Trimming cost V 0 bases and J 6 bases, with 12 bases left between them. The CDR3 loop is CAWSVVRAENTIYF. DNA for the CDR3: TGTGCCTGGAGTGTCGTCAGGGCGGAAAACACCATATATTTT.

The CDR3 region is CASSYSQGRNEKLFF. The DNA for the CDR3 is TGTGCCAGCAGTTACTCGCAGGGCCGTAATGAAAAACTGTTTTTT. The chain uses TRBV6-6 and TRBJ1-4; tentative D call: TRBD1 (5 bases). The CDR3 totals 15 residues. Per germline, CDR1 MNHNY and CDR2 SVGAGI (reference sequence). V lost 0 bases to trimming and J lost 4 bases, with 9 bases between them.

The J gene is TRBJ1-4, the V gene TRBV28; D is uncertain. V was shortened by 1 base and J by 6 bases, with 12 bases between the two germline ends. Germline V lookup: CDR1 MDHEN, CDR2 SYDVKM. This CDR3 is 15 amino acids long. The CDR3 region is CASSLLGAPDEKLFF. DNA for the CDR3: TGTGCCAGCAGTTTATTGGGAGCGCCGGATGAAAAACTGTTTTTT.

The V call is TRBV27, the J call TRBJ1-2; maybe TRBD1 (5 bases). The CDR3 has 14 amino acids. Per the germline V gene, CDR1 is MNHEY and CDR2 is SMNVEV (reference sequence). V was trimmed by 8 bases and J by 4 bases, leaving 17 bases between them. CDR3 sequence: CASGPPERGYGYTF. The CDR3 DNA reads TGTGCCAGCGGACCTCCCGAAAGGGGCTATGGCTACACCTTC.

V usage is TRBV5-1 and J usage is TRBJ2-7, with D unclear. Per the germline V gene, CDR1 is SGHRS and CDR2 is YFSETQ. This CDR3 is 16 amino acids long. V was clipped by 0 bases and J by 6 bases, with 19 bases between them. CDR3 DNA: TGCGCCAGCAGCTTGGGTCGTGGGTATCTGACTGGCGAGCAGTACTTC. Translated: CASSLGRGYLTGEQYF. Full variable domain (missing parts from reference TRBV5-1 and TRBJ2-7): KAGVTQTPRYLIKTRGQQVTLSCSPISGHRSVSWYQQTPGQGLQFLFEYFSETQRNKGNFPGRFSGRQFSNSRSEMNVSTLELGDSALYLCASSLGRGYLTGEQYFGPGTRLTVT.

The gene calls are TRBV2 and TRBJ1-6, with D tentatively TRBD1 (5 bases). Germline V gene sequence: CDR1 SNHLY, CDR2 FYNNEI. The CDR3 has 14 residues. V dropped 3 bases and J dropped 9 bases, with 12 bases sitting between them. CDR3 DNA sequence: TGTGCCAGCAGTGAGACAGTCCGTAGTTCACCCCTCCACTTT. This translates into CASSETVRSSPLHF.

The chain links TRBV5-1 to TRBJ2-1; D is perhaps TRBD2 (6 bases). The CDR3 has 13 amino acids. The germline gives CDR1 SGHRS, CDR2 YFSETQ. The V and J ends lost 4 bases and 13 bases respectively, with 18 bases between them. For the CDR3, the DNA is TGCGCCAGCAGCGGCGGGACTTCCGACGCCCAGTTCTTC. This gives the protein CASSGGTSDAQFF.

The chain has TRBV19 and TRBJ1-4, with a possible D match to TRBD1 (5 bases). V lost 2 bases to trimming and J lost 4 bases, with 8 bases between them. The CDR3 covers 14 residues. The germline gives CDR1 LNHDA, CDR2 SQIVND (reference sequence). The CDR3, as DNA: TGTGCCAGTAGTATAAGAAGGGGTAATGAAAAACTGTTTTTT. It translates to CASSIRRGNEKLFF. Filled out from reference TRBV19 and TRBJ1-4, the complete variable domain reads DGGITQSPKYLFRKEGQNVTLSCEQNLNHDAMYWYRQDPGQGLRLIYYSQIVNDFQKGDIAEGYSVSREKKESFPLTVTSAQKNPTAFYLCASSIRRGNEKLFFGSGTQLSVL.

The chain uses TRBV15 and TRBJ1-6, with D maybe TRBD1 (6 bases). Germline lookup yields CDR1 LNHNV and CDR2 YYDKDF (reference sequence). The ends were cut back, 4 bases at V and 0 bases at J, with 13 bases in the middle. This CDR3 has 17 residues. CDR3 in amino acids: CATSNDRLSSYNSPLHF. CDR3 coding DNA: TGTGCCACCAGCAATGACAGGCTGAGCTCCTATAATTCACCCCTCCACTTT.

This rearrangement joins TRBV6-5 to TRBJ1-5, with D uncertain. The germline CDR1 and CDR2 sequences are MNHEY and SVGAGI. The CDR3 extends over 13 amino acids. V was cut by 6 bases and J by 2 bases, with 8 bases left in between. CDR3 region: CASRPQGNQPQHF. CDR3 nucleotides: TGTGCCAGCAGACCCCAGGGCAATCAGCCCCAGCATTTT.

V and J are TRBV10-3 and TRBJ1-2, with 10 bases lining up with TRBD1. The CDR3 has 15 amino acids. Trimming cost V 5 bases and J 6 bases; bases outside gene matches: 9. Per the germline V gene, CDR1 is ENHRY and CDR2 is SYGVKD. The CDR3 DNA reads TGTGCCATCAGTCTTGACAGGGGGCGAGGTGATGGCTACACCTTC. Its protein is CAISLDRGRGDGYTF.

This clone came up once. This sequence joins TRBV7-9 and TRBJ2-5; D uncertain. This CDR3 contains 14 residues. V lost 5 bases and J lost 7, with 17 bases in between. Per the germline V gene, CDR1 is SEHNR and CDR2 is FQNEAQ (reference sequence). The CDR3 DNA reads TGTGCCAGCAGCCCAGACTCAACAAGAGGGACCCAGTACTTC. Translation gives CASSPDSTRGTQYF.

The V and J genes are TRBV5-3 and TRBJ1-4, with D unresolved. TRBV5-3 is an ORF for which the function is uncertain. Trimming took off 8 bases at V and 7 bases at J, with 6 bases between the two ends. This CDR3 is built from 10 residues. CDR3: CARAGEKLFF. CDR3 in DNA: TGTGCCAGGGCGGGTGAAAAACTGTTTTTT.

In the case of this clone: The sample has other DNA sequences that encode this CDR3 too. The chain is built from TRBV5-1 and TRBJ1-1, with TRBD1 matching over 8 bases. The junction had 6 bases not matched to a gene; V was cut back by 4 bases and J by 1 base. In germline, CDR1 is SGHRS, CDR2 YFSETQ. The CDR3 extends over 15 amino acids. This CDR3 reads CASSLTGTGNTEAFF. In nucleotides, the CDR3 is TGCGCCAGCAGCCTAACCGGGACAGGGAACACTGAAGCTTTCTTT.

The J gene is TRBJ2-5, the V gene TRBV3-1 (or the pseudogene TRBV3-2), with 9 bases lining up with TRBD2. V gave up 0 bases and J gave up 5 bases; unmatched junction bases: 13. The V gene's germline CDR1 is LGHDT and CDR2 YNNKEL (reference sequence). The CDR3 contains 18 residues. The chain's CDR3 is CASSQEWGGGVDLETQYF. The CDR3 DNA follows: TGTGCCAGCAGCCAAGAATGGGGCGGGGGGGTTGATCTGGAGACCCAGTACTTC.

This rearrangement joins TRBV9 to TRBJ2-3; possibly TRBD2 for D (7 bases). The CDR3 length is 15 residues. Germline CDR1 and CDR2: SGDLS and YYNGEE. V was clipped by 0 bases and J by 6 bases, with 14 bases between them. In DNA form, the CDR3 reads TGTGCCAGCAGCGTAGAAGGGGGGGCATTTGATACGCAGTATTTT. Translating gives CASSVEGGAFDTQYF.

The chain links TRBV27 to TRBJ1-1; D possibly corresponds to TRBD1 (5 bases). The CDR3 loop spans 14 amino acids. V was clipped by 5 bases and J by 1 base, with 11 bases between them. CDR1 is MNHEY and CDR2 is SMNVEV in the germline V gene (reference sequence). As DNA, the CDR3 is TGTGCCAGCAGTCCACAGGTCGGGAACACTGAAGCTTTCTTT. Its protein product is CASSPQVGNTEAFF.

This clone was recorded once. V gene TRBV11-2 combines with J gene TRBJ2-3, with TRBD2 matching 14 bases. V shed 5 bases, J shed 6 bases, and the junction held 10 bases outside the gene matches. The CDR3 runs to 17 residues. Germline CDR1 SGHAT, CDR2 FQNNGV. CDR3 sequence (DNA): TGTGCCAGCAGCAATCGGACTAGCGGGGGGTTTCTGGATACGCAGTATTTT. This codes for CASSNRTSGGFLDTQYF.

This chain uses TRBV7-2 with TRBJ1-2; TRBD1 matches at 7 bases. The CDR3 is 13 amino acids. The germline V gene encodes CDR1 SGHTA and CDR2 FQGNSA. V was pared by 7 bases and J by 4 bases, with 6 bases of the junction left unmatched. The CDR3 sequence is CASTHGQVYGYTF. The CDR3 DNA reads TGTGCCAGCACCCACGGACAGGTCTATGGCTACACCTTC. The full variable domain, with the rest looked up from reference TRBV7-2 and TRBJ1-2, is GAGVSQSPSNKVTEKGKDVELRCDPISGHTALYWYRQSLGQGLEFLIYFQGNSAPDKSGLPSDRFSAERTGGSVSTLTIQRTQQEDSAVYLCASTHGQVYGYTFGSGTRLTVV.

This chain joins TRBV19 and TRBJ1-2; D uncertain. The length of the CDR3 is 15 residues. V dropped 1 base and J dropped 3 bases, with 12 bases sitting between them. Germline V lookup: CDR1 LNHDA, CDR2 SQIVND (reference sequence). The CDR3 region has the DNA TGTGCCAGTAGTATAGGGGCAGGTTTGTACTATGGCTACACCTTC. Amino acids: CASSIGAGLYYGYTF.

This clone was counted once. The rearrangement links TRBV3-1 (or the pseudogene TRBV3-2) to TRBJ2-2; D remains unclear. Germline-derived CDR1 and CDR2 are LGHDT and YNNKEL (reference sequence). The CDR3 contains 14 residues. The V and J ends lost 4 bases and 0 bases respectively, with 6 bases between them. The CDR3 bases are TGTGCCAGCAGCCGCAGCGCGAACACCGGGGAGCTGTTTTTT. Its translation is CASSRSANTGELFF.

The genes are TRBV10-2 and TRBJ1-2; 9 bases fit TRBD1. V shed 0 bases, J shed 9 bases, and the junction held 5 bases outside the gene matches. Germline V gene data show CDR1 as WSHSY and CDR2 as SAAADI. This CDR3 contains 14 residues. The DNA for the CDR3 is TGCGCCAGCAGTGAGTCGGGACAGGGAGTAAGCTACACCTTC. Translation gives CASSESGQGVSYTF.

This clone has just a few counts. This chain uses TRBV7-2 with TRBJ1-5; 8 nucleotides align to TRBD1. Germline CDR1 reads SGHTA; CDR2 reads FQGNSA. The CDR3 covers 14 residues. With 3 bases clipped from V and 2 bases from J, the junction kept 0 bases outside the gene matches. CDR3 sequence: CASSLTGGNQPQHF. The DNA for the CDR3 is TGTGCCAGCAGCTTGACAGGGGGCAATCAGCCCCAGCATTTT.

This chain uses TRBV24-1 with TRBJ2-3; a weak D match, TRBD1 (6 bases). Germline CDR1 KGHDR, CDR2 SFDVKD. V lost 5 bases and J 0 bases, leaving 17 bases between the germline ends. CDR3 size: 17 residues. DNA of the CDR3: TGTGCCACCAGTGTTGGAAGGACAGAGTCTAGCACAGATACGCAGTATTTT. Amino acid sequence: CATSVGRTESSTDTQYF.

The gene calls are TRBV27 and TRBJ2-7; 7 nucleotides align to TRBD1. Losses at the gene ends were 8 bases for V and 6 bases for J; bases not matched to a gene: 16. CDR3 length equals 15 residues. The V gene's germline CDR1 is MNHEY and CDR2 SMNVEV (reference sequence). The chain's CDR3 is CASGDGQAGKTEQYF. In DNA form, the CDR3 reads TGTGCCAGCGGTGACGGACAGGCCGGGAAAACCGAGCAGTACTTC.

This chain joins TRBV6-6 and TRBJ2-3; no definite D call. From germline, CDR1 is MNHNY and CDR2 SVGAGI (reference sequence). Trimming left V 4 bases short and J 10 bases short, with 12 bases between. The CDR3 has 12 amino acids. In DNA, the CDR3 is TGTGCCAGCAGTTTCCCGGGTGTGGCGCAGTATTTT. Its protein product is CASSFPGVAQYF.